Presented here are 15 T cell receptor beta chains from one specimen sequenced in a study of beta chain features in type 1 diabetes. Overall study findings and caveats: Significant though moderate, a shortening of TCRB CDR3s appeared in all four CD4+ subsets of Type 1 diabetes patients.

The authors reverse transcribed all of the isolated RNA, so sequencing captured expressed TCRB transcripts. This table comes from immunoSEQ multiplex PCR, and its TCRdb copy is limited to in-frame clones, with some not included. The sample records around 150,000 clones, 10% being singletons. Antigens for these TCRs are unknown. The sample was central memory CD4+ T cells from blood. These receptors originate from a man in his thirties or forties with type 1 diabetes.

This clone was picked up a small number of times. The chain employs TRBV30 and TRBJ2-1; 7 nucleotides align to TRBD1. V was clipped by 1 base and J by 1 base; unmatched bases: 1. In germline, CDR1 is GTSNPN, CDR2 SVGIG (reference sequence). CDR3 length: 14 residues. CDR3 nucleotide sequence: TGTGCCTGGAGTGGGACAGGTTCCTACAATGAGCAGTTCTTC. Its protein is CAWSGTGSYNEQFF.

This clone was recorded a few times. The rearrangement uses TRBV6-5 and TRBJ2-3; TRBD1 might be the D (5 bases). Per the germline V gene, CDR1 is MNHEY and CDR2 is SVGAGI. CDR3 length: 15 residues. V shed 5 bases and J shed 0 bases, with 12 bases lying between them. The CDR3 DNA reads TGTGCCAGCAGTCTCGACAGCCCTAGCACAGATACGCAGTATTTT. Translation gives CASSLDSPSTDTQYF.

This clone was seen only a few times. CDR3 coding DNA: TGTGCCAGCAGCGTAGGGTTCAGCTCCTACGAGCAGTACTTC. This codes for CASSVGFSSYEQYF. The V call is TRBV11-3, the J call TRBJ2-7; D uncertain. The CDR3 length is 14 residues. CDR1 and CDR2 from the germline V gene are SGHNT and YENEEA. V lost 5 bases and J 0 bases, leaving 11 bases between the germline ends.

This clone was counted a few times. This chain joins TRBV18 and TRBJ2-6, with D perhaps matching TRBD1 (7 bases). V lost 0 bases and J 2 bases, leaving 11 bases between the germline ends. Germline CDR1 is KGHSH and CDR2 is LQKENI. The CDR3 extends over 17 amino acids. CDR3 sequence: CASSPPARGAGANVLTF. The CDR3 bases are TGTGCCAGCTCACCACCGGCCAGGGGGGCTGGGGCCAACGTCCTGACTTTC.

The chain joins TRBV4-3 to TRBJ1-2; D possibly corresponds to TRBD1 (5 bases). Germline loops: CDR1 LGHNA, CDR2 YSLEER. V was clipped by 6 bases and J by 8 bases, with 19 bases between them. The CDR3 extends over 14 amino acids. This chain's CDR3 is CASSDTLRGSGYTF. DNA of the CDR3: TGCGCCAGCAGTGATACCCTGCGGGGGAGCGGCTACACCTTC.

The chain combines TRBV7-8 with TRBJ2-7; TRBD1 agrees at 10 bases. CDR1 SGHVS and CDR2 FQNEAQ come from the germline V gene. The CDR3 loop spans 14 amino acids. J was trimmed by 6 bases and V by 3 bases; bases with no gene match: 5. DNA for the CDR3: TGTGCCAGCAGCTTCGGGACAGGGGTATTCGAGCAGTACTTC. It encodes CASSFGTGVFEQYF.

This sequence joins TRBV5-1 and TRBJ2-5; 9 bases map to TRBD1. Per germline, CDR1 SGHRS and CDR2 YFSETQ. The length of the CDR3 is 17 residues. The V segment lost 4 bases and the J segment 5 bases; nucleotides outside the gene matches: 15. For the CDR3, the DNA is TGCGCCAGCAGCCTGGGGGGTTCGGGACAGGGTACGGAGACCCAGTACTTC. As protein: CASSLGGSGQGTETQYF.

This clone was detected only a few times. The rearrangement uses TRBV2 and TRBJ1-1; maybe TRBD1 (5 bases). The germline CDR1 and CDR2 sequences are SNHLY and FYNNEI. This CDR3 has 12 residues. Trimming cost V 7 bases and J 4 bases, with 10 bases left between them. CDR3 in DNA: TGTGCCAGCAAGGTGGGGCCCACTGAAGCTTTCTTT. Protein sequence: CASKVGPTEAFF.

The chain combines TRBV18 with TRBJ1-1; no clear D gene. The V end was cut by 3 bases, the J end by 3 bases, with 8 bases between. CDR3 length: 13 residues. Per the germline V gene, CDR1 is KGHSH and CDR2 is LQKENI. The CDR3 reads CASSPPGDTEAFF. For the CDR3, the DNA is TGTGCCAGCTCACCCCCCGGAGACACTGAAGCTTTCTTT.

The CDR3 protein is CASARERGLYEQYF. The CDR3 DNA sequence: TGTGCCAGCGCTAGGGAAAGGGGGCTCTACGAGCAGTACTTC. The chain combines TRBV6-5 with TRBJ2-7; 7 bases fit TRBD1. Trimming cost V 8 bases and J 3 bases; bases outside gene matches: 10. The CDR3 has 14 amino acids. The germline V gene encodes CDR1 MNHEY and CDR2 SVGAGI.

CDR3 nucleotide sequence: TGTGCCAGCAGCCCGGACGACAGGGACGGCGGGGAGCTGTTTTTT. It specifies CASSPDDRDGGELFF. The V call is TRBV4-2, the J call TRBJ2-2, with TRBD1 identical over 7 bases. With 4 bases clipped from V and 7 bases from J, the junction kept 9 bases outside the gene matches. The germline CDR1 and CDR2 sequences are LGHNA and YNFKEQ. The CDR3 contains 15 residues.

V and J are TRBV7-3 and TRBJ2-5; tentatively, D is TRBD2 (6 bases). With 0 bases removed from V and 4 bases from J, the gap between germline ends came to 9 bases. This CDR3 has 14 residues. The germline CDR1 and CDR2 sequences are SGHTA and FQGTGA. CDR3 sequence reads: CASSLTDGGETQYF. The CDR3 DNA is TGTGCCAGCAGCTTAACTGACGGGGGAGAGACCCAGTACTTC.

This clone was detected only a few times. The chain joins TRBV29-1 to TRBJ1-1; 9 bases fit TRBD1. Trimming removed 7 bases from V and 5 bases from J; junction bases left unmatched: 8. Germline CDR1 and CDR2: SQVTM and ANQGSEA. The CDR3 loop spans 13 amino acids. In DNA, the CDR3 is TGCAGCGGGGCGGGACAGGGTGAGACTGAAGCTTTCTTT. Its protein product is CSGAGQGETEAFF.

This clone was detected a few times. V usage is TRBV6-5 and J usage is TRBJ2-5; TRBD2 is a possible D gene (6 bases). Per the germline V gene, CDR1 is MNHEY and CDR2 is SVGAGI. V gave up 7 bases and J gave up 7 bases, with 16 bases separating them. The CDR3 contains 13 residues. CDR3 sequence (DNA): TGTGCCAGCACCCGGGAGCGCCCGGGGACCCAGTACTTC. Translating gives CASTRERPGTQYF.

The sample holds many counts of this clone. The CDR3 bases are TGTGCCAGCAGCTCCGGGGGGGTAGATACGCAGTATTTT. It specifies CASSSGGVDTQYF. The gene calls are TRBV7-2 and TRBJ2-3, with 8 bases aligning to TRBD2. V trimming: 4 bases; J trimming: 5 bases; junction bases outside the gene matches: 2. The V gene's germline CDR1 is SGHTA and CDR2 FQGNSA. This CDR3 contains 13 residues. The complete variable domain, with remaining parts taken from reference TRBV7-2 and TRBJ2-3, reads GAGVSQSPSNKVTEKGKDVELRCDPISGHTALYWYRQSLGQGLEFLIYFQGNSAPDKSGLPSDRFSAERTGGSVSTLTIQRTQQEDSAVYLCASSSGGVDTQYFGPGTRLTVL.